The 6 T cell receptor beta chains in this list originate from one sample, sequenced in a study of blood T cell repertoires in COVID-19 (dated by TCRdb to 2020 to 2021). The library was produced with the immunoSEQ multiplex PCR assay. TCRdb limited this immuneACCESS table to in-frame rearrangements with V and J called. A share of clones is missing; checked studies link under half to unresolved V genes, and the rest is unexplained. The sample table holds tens of thousands of clones, of which 80% were seen once. More than 10% of the sample goes to the ten largest clones. Sequenced: peripheral blood. The receptors were sampled from a human donor in a cohort sampled during active COVID-19.

V usage is TRBV28 and J usage is TRBJ2-5; 9 nucleotides match TRBD1. With V trimmed by 10 bases and J by 5 bases, 5 bases remained unmatched. The CDR3 is 12 amino acids. Germline V gives CDR1 MDHEN, CDR2 SYDVKM. The CDR3 coding sequence is TGTGCCACTGGGGACAGGGAGGAGACCCAGTACTTC. Its protein product is CATGDREETQYF.

V is TRBV7-2 and J is TRBJ2-2, with TRBD2 identical over 11 bases. Trimming removed 5 bases from V and 2 bases from J; junction bases left unmatched: 4. This CDR3 has 16 residues. Germline loops: CDR1 SGHTA, CDR2 FQGNSA. The CDR3 nucleotides read TGTGCCAGCAGCCCTCGACTAGCGGGAAACACCGGGGAGCTGTTTTTT. This translates into CASSPRLAGNTGELFF.

V and J are TRBV12-3 or TRBV12-4 and TRBJ2-5; D is unresolved. The CDR3 covers 12 residues. Trimming left V 3 bases short and J 9 bases short, with 11 bases between. CDR3: CASSFLVTAQYF. CDR3 bases: TGTGCCAGCAGTTTTTTGGTTACGGCCCAGTACTTC.

The rearrangement uses TRBV5-4 and TRBJ1-4; D not certain. The germline V gene has CDR1 SGHNT and CDR2 YYREEE (reference sequence). Trimming cost V 1 base and J 8 bases, with 9 bases left between them. The CDR3 extends over 13 amino acids. CDR3 nucleotide sequence: TGTGCCAGCAGCTTGACGGGAGGGGAAAAACTGTTTTTT. Its protein product is CASSLTGGEKLFF.

This sequence joins TRBV7-9 and TRBJ2-5, with 12 bases that match TRBD2. Germline V gene data show CDR1 as SEHNR and CDR2 as FQNEAQ (reference sequence). The CDR3 length is 18 residues. V gave up 4 bases and J gave up 2 bases; unmatched junction bases: 11. The chain's CDR3 is CASSSDRLAGARQETQYF. In DNA, the CDR3 is TGTGCCAGCAGCTCGGATAGACTAGCGGGAGCCAGACAAGAGACCCAGTACTTC.

The chain uses TRBV27 and TRBJ1-1; 10 bases are a match to TRBD1. Trimming at V came to 3 bases and at J to 11 bases, leaving 6 bases not matched to a gene. Germline V gives CDR1 MNHEY, CDR2 SMNVEV (reference sequence). The CDR3 has 13 amino acids. The CDR3 DNA sequence: TGTGCCAGCAGTTTTGGGACAGGGGAACGGGCTTTCTTT. Amino acid sequence: CASSFGTGERAFF.